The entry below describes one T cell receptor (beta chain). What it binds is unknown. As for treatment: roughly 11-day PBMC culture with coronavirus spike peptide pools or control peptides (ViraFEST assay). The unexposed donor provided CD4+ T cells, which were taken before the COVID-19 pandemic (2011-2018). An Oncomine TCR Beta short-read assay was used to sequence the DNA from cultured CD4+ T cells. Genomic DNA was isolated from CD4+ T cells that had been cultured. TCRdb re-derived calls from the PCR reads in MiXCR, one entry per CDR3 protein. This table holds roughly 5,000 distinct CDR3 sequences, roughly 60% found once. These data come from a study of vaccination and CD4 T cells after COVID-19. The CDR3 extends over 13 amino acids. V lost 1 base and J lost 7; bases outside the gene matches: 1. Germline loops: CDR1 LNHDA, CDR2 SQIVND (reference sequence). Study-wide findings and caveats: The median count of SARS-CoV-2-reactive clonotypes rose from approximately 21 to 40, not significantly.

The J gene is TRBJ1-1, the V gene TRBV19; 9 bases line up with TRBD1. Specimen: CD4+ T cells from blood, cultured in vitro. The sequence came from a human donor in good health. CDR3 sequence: CASSIGQGDEAFF. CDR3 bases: TGTGCCAGTAGTATAGGACAGGGGGATGAAGCTTTCTTT. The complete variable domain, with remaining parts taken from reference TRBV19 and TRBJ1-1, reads DGGITQSPKYLFRKEGQNVTLSCEQNLNHDAMYWYRQDPGQGLRLIYYSQIVNDFQKGDIAEGYSVSREKKESFPLTVTSAQKNPTAFYLCASSIGQGDEAFFGQGTRLTVV.